These 31 T cell receptor beta chains originate from one sample sequenced in a study of blood T cell repertoires in COVID-19. Using immunoSEQ multiplex PCR, the repertoire was profiled, and TCRdb retains in-frame clones only, with some absent. The top ten clones hold 3.4% of a sample with under 150,000 clones, 70% to 90% of them seen once. The material sequenced was peripheral blood. These receptors originate from a middle-aged man with acute or convalescent COVID-19.

The rearrangement uses TRBV27 and TRBJ2-5; D might be TRBD2 (5 bases). The CDR3 runs 15 residues. V was cut by 1 base and J by 1 base, with 10 bases left in between. Germline values: CDR1 MNHEY, CDR2 SMNVEV (reference sequence). In DNA, the CDR3 is TGTGCCAGCAGTTTATGGGTTGGGAGCCAAGAGACCCAGTACTTC. Encoded protein: CASSLWVGSQETQYF.

The chain combines TRBV7-3 with TRBJ2-7; possibly TRBD2 for D (5 bases). Trimming took off 1 base at V and 4 bases at J, with 17 bases between the two ends. This CDR3 spans 16 amino acids. Per the germline V gene, CDR1 is SGHTA and CDR2 is FQGTGA. As DNA, the CDR3 is TGTGCCAGCAGCTTAAGTCCTGCGGGCCTGGGGTACGAGCAGTACTTC. Its translation: CASSLSPAGLGYEQYF.

The rearrangement joins TRBV30 to TRBJ1-4; D remains ambiguous. V lost 1 base and J lost 0, with 9 bases in between. In germline, CDR1 is GTSNPN, CDR2 SVGIG (reference sequence). The CDR3 runs to 15 residues. CDR3 sequence reads: CAWSEMAATNEKLFF. CDR3 nucleotide sequence: TGTGCCTGGAGTGAGATGGCCGCAACTAATGAAAAACTGTTTTTT.

The V gene is TRBV7-3, the J gene TRBJ2-1; a weak D match, TRBD2 (6 bases). Looked up from germline, CDR1 is SGHTA and CDR2 is FQGTGA. The CDR3 consists of 13 residues. Trimming removed 2 bases at V and 7 bases at J, with 9 bases between. The DNA for the CDR3 is TGTGCCAGCAGCTTAGGGGGGATGAATGAGCAGTTCTTC. Protein: CASSLGGMNEQFF.

The V call is TRBV24-1, the J call TRBJ2-1; 7 nucleotides agree with TRBD1. Unmatched junction bases numbered 8, after V lost 2 bases and J lost 5 bases. The CDR3 runs to 16 residues. Germline V lookup: CDR1 KGHDR, CDR2 SFDVKD. Here the CDR3 DNA reads TGTGCCACCAGTGATTACCGGGACAGTAAGAACAATGAGCAGTTCTTC. This gives the protein CATSDYRDSKNNEQFF.

This chain connects TRBV29-1 to TRBJ1-2; perhaps TRBD1 as D (6 bases). This CDR3 spans 11 amino acids. V lost 7 bases and J lost 7, with 13 bases in between. CDR1 is SQVTM and CDR2 is ANQGSEA in the germline V gene. The CDR3: CSAITGIGYTF. DNA of the CDR3: TGCAGCGCCATAACAGGGATTGGCTACACCTTC.

The rearrangement links TRBV29-1 to TRBJ1-2, with 9 nucleotides matching TRBD1. The length of the CDR3 is 13 residues. From germline, CDR1 is SQVTM and CDR2 ANQGSEA. The ends lost 4 bases at V and 5 bases at J; junction bases unmatched: 5. The CDR3 DNA reads as TGCAGCGTTGTACAGGGGGCGGGATATGGCTACACCTTC. Protein: CSVVQGAGYGYTF.

The chain joins TRBV25-1 to TRBJ2-3; TRBD1 agrees at 7 bases. Germline-derived CDR1 and CDR2 are MGHDK and SYGVNS. V lost 4 bases to trimming and J lost 3 bases; unmatched junction nucleotides: 10. The CDR3 is made up of 16 amino acids. Here the CDR3 DNA reads TGTGCCAGCAGTGGTACCACCGGGACAGCGACAGATACGCAGTATTTT. Encoded protein: CASSGTTGTATDTQYF. Based on the CDR3 plus reference TRBV25-1 and TRBJ2-3, the full variable domain is EADIYQTPRYLVIGTGKKITLECSQTMGHDKMYWYQQDPGMELHLIHYSYGVNSTEKGDLSSESTVSRIRTEHFPLTLESARPSHTSQYLCASSGTTGTATDTQYFGPGTRLTVL.

The chain has TRBV9 and TRBJ1-1; D is unresolved. The germline gives CDR1 SGDLS, CDR2 YYNGEE. V gave up 4 bases and J gave up 4 bases, with 11 bases separating them. This CDR3 is built from 13 residues. The CDR3 region is CASSPGWGTEAFF. Here the CDR3 DNA reads TGTGCCAGCAGCCCGGGGTGGGGCACTGAAGCTTTCTTT. Drawing the rest from reference TRBV9 and TRBJ1-1, the complete variable domain is DSGVTQTPKHLITATGQRVTLRCSPRSGDLSVYWYQQSLDQGLQFLIQYYNGEERAKGNILERFSAQQFPDLHSELNLSSLELGDSALYFCASSPGWGTEAFFGQGTRLTVV.

In its sample, this clone was seen a few times. The rearrangement joins TRBV28 to TRBJ2-7; 7 positions match TRBD1. The length of the CDR3 is 17 residues. V was pared by 3 bases and J by 2 bases, with 13 bases of the junction left unmatched. CDR1 and CDR2 (germline): MDHEN, SYDVKM. The CDR3 here is CASSFSLTGVQTYEQYF. The CDR3 nucleotides read TGTGCCAGCAGTTTTTCACTCACAGGGGTGCAAACCTACGAGCAGTACTTC.

The chain uses TRBV2 and TRBJ1-1; 9 nucleotides match TRBD1. V lost 4 bases and J lost 5; bases outside the gene matches: 14. This CDR3 has 17 amino acids. From germline, CDR1 is SNHLY and CDR2 FYNNEI. The CDR3 reads CASSGLLQGARDTEAFF. In DNA form, the CDR3 reads TGTGCCAGCAGTGGTCTTTTACAGGGGGCTAGGGATACTGAAGCTTTCTTT.

The chain uses TRBV10-3 and TRBJ2-7, with D tentatively TRBD1 (6 bases). CDR1 and CDR2 (germline): ENHRY, SYGVKD. The CDR3 has 15 amino acids. The V end lost 2 bases, the J end lost 1 base, and 12 bases lay between the germline ends. Written as DNA, the CDR3 is TGTGCCATCAGTGAGGGGGGCCACCTTTCCTACGAGCAGTACTTC. Protein sequence: CAISEGGHLSYEQYF.

The V call is TRBV19, the J call TRBJ2-3; 10 positions agree with TRBD2. The V gene's germline CDR1 is LNHDA and CDR2 SQIVND (reference sequence). CDR3 length: 15 residues. Germline trimming cut 3 bases from V and 3 bases from J; bases unmatched to any gene: 3. The CDR3 loop is CASSIRAGGTDTQYF. The CDR3 DNA sequence: TGTGCCAGTAGTATCAGAGCGGGGGGGACAGATACGCAGTATTTT.

This clone showed up just a few times. The chain uses TRBV7-9 and TRBJ2-7, with 9 bases that match TRBD1. The germline V gene encodes CDR1 SEHNR and CDR2 FQNEAQ (reference sequence). This CDR3 spans 14 amino acids. J was trimmed by 3 bases and V by 4 bases; bases with no gene match: 4. The CDR3 spells CASSSRQGDYEQYF. The CDR3, as DNA: TGTGCCAGCAGCTCCCGACAGGGGGACTACGAGCAGTACTTC. Using reference TRBV7-9 and TRBJ2-7 for the parts outside the CDR3, the full variable domain is DTGVSQNPRHKITKRGQNVTFRCDPISEHNRLYWYRQTLGQGPEFLTYFQNEAQLEKSRLLSDRFSAERPKGSFSTLEIQRTEQGDSAMYLCASSSRQGDYEQYFGPGTRLTVT.

The V call is TRBV7-9, the J call TRBJ2-7; TRBD2 agrees at 8 bases. Trimming cost V 4 bases and J 3 bases; bases outside gene matches: 2. Germline loops: CDR1 SEHNR, CDR2 FQNEAQ (reference sequence). The CDR3 runs to 13 residues. CDR3 DNA sequence: TGTGCCAGCAGCTGGCTAGCGGGCTACGAGCAGTACTTC. Amino acids: CASSWLAGYEQYF.

The chain combines TRBV7-9 with TRBJ2-7; 7 bases line up with TRBD2. Germline CDR1 and CDR2: SEHNR and FQNEAQ (reference sequence). V lost 5 bases and J lost 5; bases outside the gene matches: 15. There are 16 residues in the CDR3. CDR3 sequence reads: CASSRIGLGQGHEQYF. The CDR3 DNA follows: TGTGCCAGCAGCCGAATCGGACTAGGTCAAGGGCACGAGCAGTACTTC.

The gene calls are TRBV19 and TRBJ2-1; D not resolved. The CDR3 covers 13 residues. Per the germline V gene, CDR1 is LNHDA and CDR2 is SQIVND (reference sequence). Trimming took off 1 base at V and 5 bases at J, with 6 bases between the two ends. The CDR3 region is CASSIGRNNEQFF. In DNA, the CDR3 is TGTGCCAGTAGTATAGGGCGGAACAATGAGCAGTTCTTC.

Written as DNA, the CDR3 is TGCAGCGTTGAAACGGCAGGATCCACCGGGGAGCTGTTTTTT. Its protein product is CSVETAGSTGELFF. The chain employs TRBV29-1 and TRBJ2-2; D is uncertain. Germline CDR1 reads SQVTM; CDR2 reads ANQGSEA. Trimming took 2 bases from V and 4 from J, leaving 11 bases between them. The CDR3 is made up of 14 amino acids.

The chain links TRBV24-1 to TRBJ2-1; maybe TRBD2 (6 bases). CDR1 is KGHDR and CDR2 is SFDVKD in the germline V gene. The CDR3 has 15 residues. V was clipped by 2 bases and J by 10 bases, with 17 bases between them. The CDR3 nucleotides read TGTGCCACCAGTGATTGGGGCCCTAGCGAAGAGGAGCAGTTCTTC. It is translated as CATSDWGPSEEEQFF.

The chain links TRBV7-9 to TRBJ2-1, with a weak D call TRBD1 (5 bases). V was clipped by 3 bases and J by 6 bases, with 6 bases between them. Germline assignment: CDR1 SEHNR and CDR2 FQNEAQ (reference sequence). This CDR3 is built from 12 residues. CDR3 loop: CASSLGLNEQFF. CDR3 coding DNA: TGTGCCAGCAGCTTGGGGCTCAATGAGCAGTTCTTC.

The J gene is TRBJ1-1, the V gene TRBV11-2; a possible D gene is TRBD1 (5 bases). The germline V and J ends were trimmed by 1 base and 3 bases, with 9 bases remaining between them. There are 14 residues in the CDR3. Germline V gene lookup returns CDR1 SGHAT and CDR2 FQNNGV. CDR3 nucleotide sequence: TGTGCCAGCAGCTTAGGGGGAGGGGACACTGAAGCTTTCTTT. As protein: CASSLGGGDTEAFF.

This rearrangement joins TRBV20-1 to TRBJ1-2; D not certain. With 3 bases removed from V and 8 bases from J, the gap between germline ends came to 25 bases. The CDR3 runs to 16 residues. Germline lookup yields CDR1 DFQATT and CDR2 SNEGSKA (reference sequence). This CDR3 is CSASHHKERVRRGYTF. The DNA for the CDR3 is TGCAGTGCTAGTCATCATAAAGAACGGGTCCGGAGGGGCTACACCTTC.

The chain carries TRBV20-1 and TRBJ2-1; D remains ambiguous. The CDR3 loop spans 10 amino acids. Germline lookup yields CDR1 DFQATT and CDR2 SNEGSKA (reference sequence). Trimming took 5 bases from V and 10 from J, leaving 9 bases between them. The DNA for the CDR3 is TGCAGTGCTTATAGTAGCGAGCAGTTCTTC. Translation: CSAYSSEQFF.

This sequence joins TRBV18 and TRBJ1-1; 8 bases map to TRBD1. The CDR3 length is 16 residues. The J segment lost 4 bases and the V segment lost 1 base, leaving 8 bases of the junction unmatched. Germline V gives CDR1 KGHSH, CDR2 LQKENI. CDR3 coding DNA: TGTGCCAGCTCACCACGGCAGGGGGCCACTTCCACTGAAGCTTTCTTT. It encodes CASSPRQGATSTEAFF.

Concerning this clone itself: A much larger clone differs from this one at a single base, so this may be a read error. This chain connects TRBV12-3 or TRBV12-4 to TRBJ1-2, with 7 bases that match TRBD1. The CDR3 runs to 13 residues. V dropped 6 bases and J dropped 4; count of bases not matched to a gene: 5. The CDR3 region has the DNA TGTGCCAGCAGCTCGACAGGGTTCTATGGCTACACCTTC. Protein: CASSSTGFYGYTF.

The chain recombines TRBV12-3 or TRBV12-4 with TRBJ1-1; D unclear. Between the trimmed V and J ends, which lost 4 bases and 7 bases, there was a span of 7 bases. The CDR3 length is 11 residues. CDR3 region: CASSSEIEAFF. DNA of the CDR3: TGTGCCAGCAGTTCTGAGATTGAAGCTTTCTTT.

CDR3 protein: CASSGRGPGSYNEQFF. Here the CDR3 DNA reads TGTGCCAGCAGCGGTAGGGGGCCAGGGTCCTACAATGAGCAGTTCTTC. The chain uses TRBV5-4 and TRBJ2-1; 7 bases fit TRBD1. The germline gives CDR1 SGHNT, CDR2 YYREEE (reference sequence). V lost 4 bases and J lost 1; bases outside the gene matches: 8. The CDR3 is 16 amino acids. The full variable domain, its missing parts supplied by reference TRBV5-4 and TRBJ2-1, is ETGVTQSPTHLIKTRGQQVTLRCSSQSGHNTVSWYQQALGQGPQFIFQYYREEENGRGNFPPRFSGLQFPNYSSELNVNALELDDSALYLCASSGRGPGSYNEQFFGPGTRLTVL.

The chain uses TRBV9 and TRBJ2-6, with 7 bases aligning to TRBD1. Germline CDR1 reads SGDLS; CDR2 reads YYNGEE. With 5 bases clipped from V and 0 bases from J, the junction kept 5 bases outside the gene matches. CDR3 length: 16 residues. The CDR3 here is CASRGTAGSGANVLTF. Here the CDR3 DNA reads TGTGCCAGCAGGGGGACAGCTGGCTCTGGGGCCAACGTCCTGACTTTC.

The J gene is TRBJ1-1, the V gene TRBV24-1; 10 positions agree with TRBD1. CDR1 is KGHDR and CDR2 is SFDVKD in the germline V gene. The CDR3 is made up of 15 amino acids. Germline trimming cut 2 bases from V and 4 bases from J; bases unmatched to any gene: 3. CDR3 loop: CATSDSRTGGTEAFF. Written as DNA, the CDR3 is TGTGCCACCAGTGATTCGAGGACAGGGGGCACTGAAGCTTTCTTT.

CDR3 region: CASSLGQLYNSPLHF. CDR3 in DNA: TGTGCCAGCAGCCTGGGACAGCTCTATAATTCACCCCTCCACTTT. The gene calls are TRBV5-4 and TRBJ1-6, with 7 positions matching TRBD1. The length of the CDR3 is 15 residues. The V and J ends lost 4 bases and 3 bases, in that order; junction bases with no gene match: 4. CDR1 and CDR2 from the germline V gene are SGHNT and YYREEE (reference sequence).

The chain is built from TRBV3-1 (or the pseudogene TRBV3-2) and TRBJ2-3; maybe TRBD2 (5 bases). CDR3 length equals 13 residues. V was trimmed by 2 bases and J by 5 bases, leaving 8 bases between them. CDR1 is LGHDT and CDR2 is YNNKEL in the germline V gene (reference sequence). For the CDR3, the DNA is TGTGCCAGCAGCCAAACACTAGGAGATACGCAGTATTTT. Residues: CASSQTLGDTQYF.